This entry lists 29 T cell receptor beta chains sequenced from one sample in a study of shared clonotypes between healthy human individuals (dated by TCRdb to about 2020). The library was prepared using the immunoSEQ multiplex PCR assay. Entries here come from immuneACCESS through TCRdb and include only in-frame sequences with V and J called. Some clones fail to appear in such tables; in the studies checked, an unresolved V gene covers under half of the shortfall, and the cause of the remainder is unknown. This sample lists 550,000 to 600,000 clones; 98% were detected once. Together, the top ten hold around 0.3% of the sample. CD8 naive samples were CD45RO-negative cells positively selected for CCR7, giving a CD45RA+CCR7+ population that excluded TemRA cells. Source material: naive CD8+ T cells sorted from blood. According to the study, the label for this sample's cell subset or site signals: CD45RA+CCR7+. These receptors were collected from a man aged 25-45 years in good health.

This chain connects TRBV10-2 to TRBJ2-7; perhaps TRBD1 as D (6 bases). Trimming took off 8 bases at V and 3 bases at J, with 11 bases between the two ends. Germline CDR1 is WSHSY and CDR2 is SAAADI. The CDR3 runs 12 residues. As DNA, the CDR3 is TGCGCCAGCGCGACAGGACACTACGAGCAGTACTTC. This gives the protein CASATGHYEQYF.

This clone showed up just once. V gene TRBV6-5 combines with J gene TRBJ2-7; D may match TRBD1 or TRBD2 (5 bases each). The CDR3 is 14 amino acids. In germline, CDR1 is MNHEY, CDR2 SVGAGI. Trimming pared 5 bases from V and 4 bases from J, leaving 15 bases between. CDR3 sequence reads: CASSPTGQVYEQYF. The CDR3 bases are TGTGCCAGCAGTCCGACGGGGCAGGTGTACGAGCAGTACTTC.

V usage is TRBV29-1 and J usage is TRBJ1-2, with D possibly TRBD1 on 5 matching bases. Looked up from germline, CDR1 is SQVTM and CDR2 is ANQGSEA. The CDR3 is made up of 13 amino acids. Trimming took off 3 bases at V and 5 bases at J, with 13 bases between the two ends. CDR3 amino acids: CSVDSGRLYGYTF. CDR3 nucleotide sequence: TGCAGCGTTGACTCGGGGCGCCTGTATGGCTACACCTTC.

The rearrangement uses TRBV10-1 and TRBJ2-2; 8 nucleotides line up with TRBD1. This CDR3 has 18 residues. Germline assignment: CDR1 WNHNN and CDR2 SYGVQD (reference sequence). V dropped 2 bases and J dropped 1; count of bases not matched to a gene: 9. CDR3 sequence (DNA): TGCGCCAGCAGTGAGCCGACAGGGGCCGGGGGGAACACCGGGGAGCTGTTTTTT. It codes for CASSEPTGAGGNTGELFF.

This clone appeared a single time. V gene TRBV2 combines with J gene TRBJ2-2, with D maybe TRBD1 (5 bases). The V and J ends lost 6 bases and 4 bases respectively, with 24 bases between them. This CDR3 comprises 18 residues. Germline assignment: CDR1 SNHLY and CDR2 FYNNEI. CDR3 residues: CASRGRGSSASGTGELFF. CDR3 nucleotides: TGTGCCAGCAGGGGAAGGGGTTCAAGCGCGAGTGGCACCGGGGAGCTGTTTTTT.

The rearrangement joins TRBV19 to TRBJ2-1; D is perhaps TRBD2 (6 bases). Trimming cost V 0 bases and J 2 bases, with 14 bases left between them. This CDR3 has 17 amino acids. CDR1 and CDR2 (germline): LNHDA, SQIVND (reference sequence). The CDR3 nucleotides read TGTGCCAGTAGTATAGATCGGATAGCGGAGACCTACAATGAGCAGTTCTTC. Its translation: CASSIDRIAETYNEQFF.

Here the CDR3 DNA reads TGTGCCAGCAGTTCGGCTTCTGACTATGGCTACACCTTC. Its protein product is CASSSASDYGYTF. The chain has TRBV27 and TRBJ1-2, with D unresolved. Germline CDR1 and CDR2: MNHEY and SMNVEV (reference sequence). The germline V and J ends were trimmed by 4 bases and 3 bases, with 9 bases remaining between them. The CDR3 length is 13 residues.

The chain employs TRBV11-3 and TRBJ2-2, with D tentatively TRBD1 (6 bases). The CDR3 has 16 residues. Germline CDR1 SGHNT, CDR2 YENEEA. V was trimmed by 4 bases and J by 4 bases, leaving 16 bases between them. The CDR3 sequence is CASSSRDTAPTGELFF. In DNA, the CDR3 is TGTGCCAGCAGCTCGAGGGACACTGCCCCCACCGGGGAGCTGTTTTTT.

This clone was found once. The rearrangement joins TRBV7-8 to TRBJ2-3, with TRBD2 matching over 7 bases. Losses at the gene ends were 4 bases for V and 7 bases for J; bases not matched to a gene: 8. The CDR3 extends over 14 amino acids. CDR1 SGHVS and CDR2 FQNEAQ come from the germline V gene. The CDR3 nucleotides are TGTGCCAGCAGCTCCGAGACTAGCAGATATACGCAGTATTTT. It specifies CASSSETSRYTQYF.

The rearrangement links TRBV27 to TRBJ2-6, with D uncertain. Germline V gene sequence: CDR1 MNHEY, CDR2 SMNVEV (reference sequence). The CDR3 consists of 15 residues. The ends were cut back, 6 bases at V and 2 bases at J, with 11 bases in the middle. The CDR3 DNA sequence: TGTGCCAGCAGCTATTTGCCCGCTGGGGCCAACGTCCTGACTTTC. The encoded protein is CASSYLPAGANVLTF.

This chain joins TRBV4-2 and TRBJ2-7, with 7 bases lining up with TRBD2. V shed 0 bases and J 5 bases; nucleotides not matched to a gene: 4. This CDR3 is 14 amino acids long. Looked up from germline, CDR1 is LGHNA and CDR2 is YNFKEQ. The CDR3 bases are TGTGCCAGCAGCCAAGAAACGGGAGGCAACGAGCAGTACTTC. Translated: CASSQETGGNEQYF.

The chain is built from TRBV6-1 and TRBJ2-2; D not resolved. Trimming removed 2 bases at V and 7 bases at J, with 11 bases between. The germline V gene has CDR1 MNHNS and CDR2 SASEGT. The CDR3 runs 14 residues. The CDR3: CASSETAGVGELFF. As DNA, the CDR3 is TGTGCCAGCAGTGAAACAGCCGGAGTCGGGGAGCTGTTTTTT.

The chain couples TRBV4-1 to TRBJ2-7; D is possibly TRBD2 (5 bases). Germline CDR1 MGHRA, CDR2 YSYEKL. V shed 0 bases and J shed 1 base, with 13 bases lying between them. CDR3 size: 16 residues. CDR3 residues: CASSQDWSGQSYEQYF. Here the CDR3 DNA reads TGCGCCAGCAGCCAAGATTGGAGCGGCCAGTCCTACGAGCAGTACTTC.

The chain couples TRBV9 to TRBJ2-7, with D unresolved. V lost 4 bases and J lost 5, with 16 bases in between. Germline V gene lookup returns CDR1 SGDLS and CDR2 YYNGEE. The CDR3 runs to 14 residues. CDR3 DNA sequence: TGTGCCAGCAGCCCCCCAGGTTTTCGGGACGAGCAGTACTTC. Amino acid sequence: CASSPPGFRDEQYF.

The chain employs TRBV28 and TRBJ2-7; TRBD1 matches 10 bases. Germline CDR1 MDHEN, CDR2 SYDVKM. The V gene end was trimmed by 3 bases and the J gene end by 2 bases; junction bases not matched to a gene: 4. The CDR3 totals 15 residues. CDR3 nucleotides: TGTGCCAGCAGTTTCCGGGACAGGGGAACCTACGAGCAGTACTTC. Translating gives CASSFRDRGTYEQYF.

J is TRBJ2-7 and V is TRBV13, with D possibly being TRBD2 (5 bases). Germline loops: CDR1 PRHDT, CDR2 FYEKMQ (reference sequence). V was clipped by 5 bases and J by 0 bases, with 8 bases between them. The CDR3 has 13 residues. CDR3 coding DNA: TGTGCCAGCAGCCGAGGGAGCTCCTACGAGCAGTACTTC. This gives the protein CASSRGSSYEQYF.

The chain couples TRBV5-4 to TRBJ2-1, with 10 nucleotides matching TRBD2. V trimming: 5 bases; J trimming: 2 bases; junction bases outside the gene matches: 4. Germline loops: CDR1 SGHNT, CDR2 YYREEE (reference sequence). The CDR3 runs to 15 residues. The CDR3 loop is CASRQGLAAYNEQFF. In DNA form, the CDR3 reads TGTGCCAGCAGACAAGGACTAGCGGCCTACAATGAGCAGTTCTTC.

The chain recombines TRBV9 with TRBJ2-7; 7 bases fit TRBD1. The germline V gene has CDR1 SGDLS and CDR2 YYNGEE. V lost 4 bases to trimming and J lost 2 bases; unmatched junction nucleotides: 6. The CDR3 is made up of 14 amino acids. CDR3 DNA: TGTGCCAGCAGCCGAGGAGACAGGGCCTACGAGCAGTACTTC. Its protein is CASSRGDRAYEQYF. The full variable domain, in which reference TRBV9 and TRBJ2-7 provide the parts outside the CDR3, is DSGVTQTPKHLITATGQRVTLRCSPRSGDLSVYWYQQSLDQGLQFLIQYYNGEERAKGNILERFSAQQFPDLHSELNLSSLELGDSALYFCASSRGDRAYEQYFGPGTRLTVT.

V is TRBV5-1 and J is TRBJ2-5, with no clear D. The V gene's germline CDR1 is SGHRS and CDR2 YFSETQ. The CDR3 consists of 16 residues. V was clipped by 0 bases and J by 3 bases, with 15 bases between them. In DNA, the CDR3 is TGCGCCAGCAGCTTGGGGGTGGGTGGTTTTGAAGAGACCCAGTACTTC. Translation gives CASSLGVGGFEETQYF.

This sequence joins TRBV7-9 and TRBJ2-1; TRBD2 matches 11 bases. The length of the CDR3 is 15 residues. Germline V gives CDR1 SEHNR, CDR2 FQNEAQ (reference sequence). Losses at the gene ends were 4 bases for V and 3 bases for J; bases not matched to a gene: 2. The CDR3 sequence: CASSSGLAVYNEQFF. CDR3 in DNA: TGTGCCAGCAGCTCGGGACTAGCGGTCTACAATGAGCAGTTCTTC.

This rearrangement joins TRBV27 to TRBJ2-1; 13 nucleotides line up with TRBD2. Germline-derived CDR1 and CDR2 are MNHEY and SMNVEV (reference sequence). The CDR3 has 14 residues. The V gene end was trimmed by 9 bases and the J gene end by 13 bases; junction bases not matched to a gene: 12. The CDR3 coding sequence is TGTGCCAGTAGCGCCGGGACTAGCGGGAATCTACAGTTCTTC. Its protein product is CASSAGTSGNLQFF.

A note on this clone: This CDR3 is also generated by other DNA sequences in the sample. The chain links TRBV5-6 to TRBJ2-5, with D tentatively TRBD2 (6 bases). Germline CDR1 and CDR2: SGHDT and YYEEEE. This CDR3 spans 12 amino acids. Between the trimmed V and J ends, which lost 4 bases and 5 bases, there was a span of 9 bases. This CDR3 is CASSPGVETQYF. Here the CDR3 DNA reads TGTGCCAGCAGCCCGGGGGTCGAGACCCAGTACTTC.

The chain joins TRBV27 to TRBJ2-7; TRBD1 aligns across 10 bases. Germline lookup yields CDR1 MNHEY and CDR2 SMNVEV (reference sequence). The CDR3 has 14 residues. The V and J ends lost 8 bases and 3 bases, in that order; junction bases with no gene match: 7. The CDR3 region is CASGTGVGVYEQYF. CDR3 coding DNA: TGTGCCAGCGGGACAGGGGTTGGAGTCTACGAGCAGTACTTC.

This clone was seen once. In DNA, the CDR3 is TGTGCCAGCAGACCCAACAGGGCATCCTACAATGAGCAGTTCTTC. Encoded protein: CASRPNRASYNEQFF. The V gene is TRBV7-2, the J gene TRBJ2-1; TRBD1 is a possible D gene (6 bases). The CDR3 has 15 amino acids. From germline, CDR1 is SGHTA and CDR2 FQGNSA. Trimming shortened V by 6 bases and J by 1 base, and 13 bases separated the two germline ends. Looking up the rest from reference TRBV7-2 and TRBJ2-1 gives the full variable domain: GAGVSQSPSNKVTEKGKDVELRCDPISGHTALYWYRQSLGQGLEFLIYFQGNSAPDKSGLPSDRFSAERTGGSVSTLTIQRTQQEDSAVYLCASRPNRASYNEQFFGPGTRLTVL.

The genes are TRBV7-9 and TRBJ2-1; TRBD1 matches 8 bases. CDR1 is SEHNR, CDR2 FQNEAQ, per germline (reference sequence). The junction had 3 bases not matched to a gene; V was cut back by 5 bases and J by 0 bases. This CDR3 has 15 residues. CDR3 bases: TGTGCCAGCAGCCAGGGGGCGAGCTCCTACAATGAGCAGTTCTTC. Translated, it gives CASSQGASSYNEQFF. The full variable domain, its missing parts supplied by reference TRBV7-9 and TRBJ2-1, is DTGVSQNPRHKITKRGQNVTFRCDPISEHNRLYWYRQTLGQGPEFLTYFQNEAQLEKSRLLSDRFSAERPKGSFSTLEIQRTEQGDSAMYLCASSQGASSYNEQFFGPGTRLTVL.

This rearrangement joins TRBV5-1 to TRBJ2-3; D gene uncertain. Trimming removed 4 bases at V and 2 bases at J, with 5 bases between. CDR1 is SGHRS, CDR2 YFSETQ, per germline. This CDR3 comprises 12 residues. The CDR3 DNA reads as TGCGCCAGCAGCCCAAACACAGATACGCAGTATTTT. Its protein product is CASSPNTDTQYF.

The chain combines TRBV9 with TRBJ1-2; TRBD1 is a possible D gene (5 bases). Germline-derived CDR1 and CDR2 are SGDLS and YYNGEE. With 0 bases removed from V and 2 bases from J, the gap between germline ends came to 11 bases. The CDR3 is made up of 15 amino acids. CDR3 coding DNA: TGTGCCAGCAGCGTAGATAGGGGAAAGAACTATGGCTACACCTTC. It codes for CASSVDRGKNYGYTF.

The chain couples TRBV5-4 to TRBJ2-7, with unresolved D. The CDR3 totals 16 residues. V lost 4 bases to trimming and J lost 5 bases, with 22 bases between them. Germline V gene sequence: CDR1 SGHNT, CDR2 YYREEE (reference sequence). The CDR3 DNA reads as TGTGCCAGCAGCGACCCTCGGGTGGGCCTAATGCACGAGCAGTACTTC. Translated, it gives CASSDPRVGLMHEQYF.

The rearrangement uses TRBV29-1 and TRBJ2-1; 7 nucleotides agree with TRBD2. CDR1 is SQVTM, CDR2 ANQGSEA, per germline. The CDR3 consists of 14 residues. J lost 9 bases, V lost 4 bases, and 12 bases had no gene match. This CDR3 is CSVGVLREHGEQFF. The CDR3 DNA reads TGCAGCGTTGGTGTTCTGCGGGAGCATGGTGAGCAGTTCTTC.